The T cell receptor (beta chain) under discussion was sequenced for a study of T cell repertoires in cytomegalovirus infection. Whole-study context: In the study, CMV epitopes included recently identified HLA-C-restricted and well-studied HLA-B-restricted ones.

V lost 3 bases, J lost 0 bases, and 11 bases stayed unmatched. This CDR3 contains 19 residues. The germline CDR1 and CDR2 sequences are SGHVS and FNYEAQ. TCRdb re-derived calls from the reads in MiXCR, one entry per CDR3 protein. The sample includes around 900,000 distinct CDR3 sequences, under 40% seen only once; the top ten take 13%. For this clonotype: Its antigen is as yet unknown.

This TCR came from a human donor in good health (CMV status not recorded). Some clones in this sample may be carry-over from other donors' samples. The gene calls are TRBV7-6 and TRBJ2-1, with 10 bases lining up with TRBD2. The sequencing here drew on cultured CD8+ T cells from PBMCs, taken from culture after CMV antigen stimulation. The CDR3: CASSFSTSGGVSSYNEQFF. CDR3 DNA: TGTGCCAGCAGCTTTTCTACCAGCGGGGGGGTAAGCTCCTACAATGAGCAGTTCTTC. Full variable domain (missing parts from reference TRBV7-6 and TRBJ2-1): GAGVSQSPRYKVTKRGQDVALRCDPISGHVSLYWYRQALGQGPEFLTYFNYEAQQDKSGLPNDRFSAERPEGSISTLTIQRTEQRDSAMYRCASSFSTSGGVSSYNEQFFGPGTRLTVL.